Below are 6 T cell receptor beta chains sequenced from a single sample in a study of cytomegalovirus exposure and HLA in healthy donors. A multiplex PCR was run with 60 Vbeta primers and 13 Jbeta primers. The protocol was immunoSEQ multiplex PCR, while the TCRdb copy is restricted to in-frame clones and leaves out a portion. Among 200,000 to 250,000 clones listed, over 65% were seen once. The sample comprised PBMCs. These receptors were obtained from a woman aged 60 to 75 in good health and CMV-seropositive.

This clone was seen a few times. CDR3 region: CAWSALNYGYTF. CDR3 in DNA: TGTGCCTGGAGTGCCTTAAACTATGGCTACACCTTC. The chain employs TRBV30 and TRBJ1-2; D remains ambiguous. The V end was cut by 1 base, the J end by 2 bases, with 5 bases between. The CDR3 is 12 amino acids. CDR1 GTSNPN and CDR2 SVGIG come from the germline V gene (reference sequence).

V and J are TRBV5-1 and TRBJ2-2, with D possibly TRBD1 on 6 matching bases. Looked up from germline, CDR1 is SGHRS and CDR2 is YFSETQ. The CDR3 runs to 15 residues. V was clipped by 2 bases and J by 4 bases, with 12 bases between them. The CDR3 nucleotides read TGCGCCAGCAGCTTTGGTACAGGGCCCACCGGGGAGCTGTTTTTT. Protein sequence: CASSFGTGPTGELFF.

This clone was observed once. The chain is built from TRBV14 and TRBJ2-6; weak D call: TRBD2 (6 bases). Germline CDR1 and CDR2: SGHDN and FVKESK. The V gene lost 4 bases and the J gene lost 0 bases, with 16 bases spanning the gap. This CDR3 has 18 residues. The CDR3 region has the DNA TGTGCCAGCAGCCTTCGCGGAGGGTCCCCCTCTGGGGCCAACGTCCTGACTTTC. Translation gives CASSLRGGSPSGANVLTF.

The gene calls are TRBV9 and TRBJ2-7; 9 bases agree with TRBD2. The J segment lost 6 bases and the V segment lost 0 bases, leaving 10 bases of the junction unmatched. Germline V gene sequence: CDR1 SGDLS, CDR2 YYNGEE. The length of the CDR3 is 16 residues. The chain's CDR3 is CASSVVDSGSYGEQYF. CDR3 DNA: TGTGCCAGCAGCGTAGTGGATAGCGGGAGTTACGGCGAGCAGTACTTC.

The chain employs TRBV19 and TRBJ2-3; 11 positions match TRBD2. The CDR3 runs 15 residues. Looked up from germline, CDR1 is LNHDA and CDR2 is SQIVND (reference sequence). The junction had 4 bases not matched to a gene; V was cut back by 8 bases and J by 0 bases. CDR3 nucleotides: TGTGCCAGTGCTTCTAGCGGGGGGAGCACAGATACGCAGTATTTT. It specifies CASASSGGSTDTQYF.

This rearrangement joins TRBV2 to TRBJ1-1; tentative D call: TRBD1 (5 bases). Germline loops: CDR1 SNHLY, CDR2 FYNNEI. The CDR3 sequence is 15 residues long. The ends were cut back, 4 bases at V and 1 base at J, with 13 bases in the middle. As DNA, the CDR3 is TGTGCCAGCAGTGGGGGCGGGGTCGAGAACACTGAAGCTTTCTTT. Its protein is CASSGGGVENTEAFF.